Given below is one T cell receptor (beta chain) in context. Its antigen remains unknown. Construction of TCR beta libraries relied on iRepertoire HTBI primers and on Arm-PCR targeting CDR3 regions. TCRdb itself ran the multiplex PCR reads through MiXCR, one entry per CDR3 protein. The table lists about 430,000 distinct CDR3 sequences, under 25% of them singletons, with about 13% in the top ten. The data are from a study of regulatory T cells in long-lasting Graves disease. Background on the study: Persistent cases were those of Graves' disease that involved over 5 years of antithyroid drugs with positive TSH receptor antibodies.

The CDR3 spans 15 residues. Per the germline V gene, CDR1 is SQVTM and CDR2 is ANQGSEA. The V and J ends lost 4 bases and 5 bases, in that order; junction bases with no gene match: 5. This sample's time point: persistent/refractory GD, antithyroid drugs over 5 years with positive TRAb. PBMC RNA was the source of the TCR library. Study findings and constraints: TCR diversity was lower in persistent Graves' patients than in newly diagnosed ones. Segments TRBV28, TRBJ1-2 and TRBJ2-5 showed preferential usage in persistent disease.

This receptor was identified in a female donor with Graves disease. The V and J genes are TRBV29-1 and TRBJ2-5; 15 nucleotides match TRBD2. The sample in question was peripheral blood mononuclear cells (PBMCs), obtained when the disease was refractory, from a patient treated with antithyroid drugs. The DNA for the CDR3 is TGCAGCGTTGGGGGACTAGCGGGAGGAAAGGAGACCCAGTACTTC. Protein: CSVGGLAGGKETQYF.